What follows is one T cell receptor (beta chain) and its context. The sample comes from a study of shared T cell receptors in the human thymus. TCRdb's copy holds only in-frame clones and misses some; the assay was immunoSEQ multiplex PCR. The sample yields about 660,000 clones, about 90% seen once. The same data also went into a second study, on human thymus T cells. From that study: Immunologically healthy infants in Finland undergoing congenital heart defect surgery were the donors. During corrective heart surgery, resections were taken, and the thymus tissue came from them. Biased V and J segment usage appeared in thymus and peripheral blood. Thymic repertoires of unrelated individuals were reported in related research to overlap highly.

The source is a boy younger than two with a congenital heart defect. Specimen: thymocytes.

The CDR3 nucleotides read TGTGCCAGCAGTTTACTAGCGGGAGACAATGAGCAGTTCTTC. Translated, it gives CASSLLAGDNEQFF. The chain links TRBV28 to TRBJ2-1, with 10 bases lining up with TRBD2. Losses at the gene ends were 2 bases for V and 5 bases for J; bases not matched to a gene: 0. Germline CDR1 MDHEN, CDR2 SYDVKM. The CDR3 extends over 14 amino acids.